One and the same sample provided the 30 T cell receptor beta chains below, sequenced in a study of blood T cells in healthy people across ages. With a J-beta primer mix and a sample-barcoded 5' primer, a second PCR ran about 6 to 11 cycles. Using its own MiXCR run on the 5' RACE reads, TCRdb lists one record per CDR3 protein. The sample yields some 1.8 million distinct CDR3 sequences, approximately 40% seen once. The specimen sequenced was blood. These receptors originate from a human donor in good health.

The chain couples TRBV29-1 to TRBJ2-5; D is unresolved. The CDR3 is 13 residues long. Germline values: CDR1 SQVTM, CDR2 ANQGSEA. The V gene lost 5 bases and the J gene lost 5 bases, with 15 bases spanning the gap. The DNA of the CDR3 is TGCAGCGTTAGCACGAGGCTTTGGGAGACCCAGTACTTC. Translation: CSVSTRLWETQYF.

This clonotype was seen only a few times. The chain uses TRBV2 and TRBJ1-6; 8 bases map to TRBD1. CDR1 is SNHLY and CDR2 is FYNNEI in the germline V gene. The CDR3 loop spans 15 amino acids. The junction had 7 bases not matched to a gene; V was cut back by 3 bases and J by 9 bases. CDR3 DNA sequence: TGTGCCAGCAGTGAGAACAGGGGGTTACGTTCACCCCTCCACTTT. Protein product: CASSENRGLRSPLHF.

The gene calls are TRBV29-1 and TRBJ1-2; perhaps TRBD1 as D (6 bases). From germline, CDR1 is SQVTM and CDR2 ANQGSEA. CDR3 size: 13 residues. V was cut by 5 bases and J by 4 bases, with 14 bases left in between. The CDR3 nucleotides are TGCAGCGTTTCACAGGGCGATTCCTATGGCTACACCTTC. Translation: CSVSQGDSYGYTF.

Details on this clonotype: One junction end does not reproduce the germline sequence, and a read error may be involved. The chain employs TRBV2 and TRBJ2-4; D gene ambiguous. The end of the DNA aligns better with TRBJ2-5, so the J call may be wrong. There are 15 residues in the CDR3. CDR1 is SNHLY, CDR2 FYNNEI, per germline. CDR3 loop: CASGEEGQYQETQYF. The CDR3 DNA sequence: TGTGCCAGCGGTGAGGAAGGCCAGTACCAAGAGACCCAGTACTTC.

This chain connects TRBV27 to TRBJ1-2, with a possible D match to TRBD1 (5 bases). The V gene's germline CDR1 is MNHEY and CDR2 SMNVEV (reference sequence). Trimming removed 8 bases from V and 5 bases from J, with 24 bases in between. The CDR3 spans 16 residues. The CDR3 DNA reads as TGTGCCAGCGGCCGAGGCGGCCCCGGGGCCCTATATGGCTACACCTTC. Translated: CASGRGGPGALYGYTF.

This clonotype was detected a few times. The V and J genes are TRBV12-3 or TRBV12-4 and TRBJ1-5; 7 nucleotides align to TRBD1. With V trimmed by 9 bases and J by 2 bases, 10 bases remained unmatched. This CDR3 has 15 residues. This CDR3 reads CASPEGAAGNQPQHF. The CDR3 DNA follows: TGTGCCAGTCCTGAGGGGGCGGCGGGCAATCAGCCCCAGCATTTT.

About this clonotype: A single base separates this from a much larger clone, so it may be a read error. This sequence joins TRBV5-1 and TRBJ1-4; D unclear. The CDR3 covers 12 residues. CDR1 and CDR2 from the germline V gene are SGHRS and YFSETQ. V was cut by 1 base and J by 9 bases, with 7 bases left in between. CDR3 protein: CASSLTGKKLFF. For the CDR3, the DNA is TGCGCCAGCAGCTTGACTGGGAAAAAACTGTTTTTT. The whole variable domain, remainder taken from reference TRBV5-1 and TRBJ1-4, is KAGVTQTPRYLIKTRGQQVTLSCSPISGHRSVSWYQQTPGQGLQFLFEYFSETQRNKGNFPGRFSGRQFSNSRSEMNVSTLELGDSALYLCASSLTGKKLFFGSGTQLSVL.

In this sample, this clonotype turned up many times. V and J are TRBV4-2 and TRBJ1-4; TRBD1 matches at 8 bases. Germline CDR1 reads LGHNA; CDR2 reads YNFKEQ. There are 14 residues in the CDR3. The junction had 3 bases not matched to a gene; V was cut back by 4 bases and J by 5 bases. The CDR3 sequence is CASSLQGGNEKLFF. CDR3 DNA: TGTGCCAGCAGCCTACAGGGGGGGAATGAAAAACTGTTTTTT.

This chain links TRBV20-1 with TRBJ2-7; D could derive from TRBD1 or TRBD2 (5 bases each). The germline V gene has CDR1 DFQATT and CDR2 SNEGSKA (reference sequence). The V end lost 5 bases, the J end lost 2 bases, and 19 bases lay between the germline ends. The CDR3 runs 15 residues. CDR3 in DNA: TGCAGTGCTTCAAGGCCCGGGACGGGGACCTACGAGCAGTACTTC. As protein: CSASRPGTGTYEQYF.

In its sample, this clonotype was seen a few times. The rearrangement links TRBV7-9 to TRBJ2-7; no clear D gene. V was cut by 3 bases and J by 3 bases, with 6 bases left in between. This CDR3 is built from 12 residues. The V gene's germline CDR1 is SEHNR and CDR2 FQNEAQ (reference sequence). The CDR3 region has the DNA TGTGCCAGCAGCTTTGAAGACTACGAGCAGTACTTC. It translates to CASSFEDYEQYF.

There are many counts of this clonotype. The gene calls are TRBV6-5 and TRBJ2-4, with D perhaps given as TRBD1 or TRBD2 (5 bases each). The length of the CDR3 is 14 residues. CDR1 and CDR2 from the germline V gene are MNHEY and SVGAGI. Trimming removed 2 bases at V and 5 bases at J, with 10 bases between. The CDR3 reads CASSYTGLENIQYF. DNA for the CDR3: TGTGCCAGCAGTTACACGGGGCTGGAAAACATTCAGTACTTC.

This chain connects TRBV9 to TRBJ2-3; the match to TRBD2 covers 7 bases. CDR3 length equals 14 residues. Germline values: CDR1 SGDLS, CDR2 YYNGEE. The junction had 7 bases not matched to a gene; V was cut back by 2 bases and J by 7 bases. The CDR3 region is CASSVTCGGNTQYF. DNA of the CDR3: TGTGCCAGCAGCGTTACTTGCGGGGGAAATACGCAGTATTTT.

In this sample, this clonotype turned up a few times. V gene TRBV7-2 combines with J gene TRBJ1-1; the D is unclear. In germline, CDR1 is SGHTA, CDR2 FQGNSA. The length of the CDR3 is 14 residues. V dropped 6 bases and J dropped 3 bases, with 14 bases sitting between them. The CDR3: CASSNRARDTEAFF. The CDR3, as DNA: TGTGCCAGCAGTAATAGGGCGAGAGACACTGAAGCTTTCTTT.

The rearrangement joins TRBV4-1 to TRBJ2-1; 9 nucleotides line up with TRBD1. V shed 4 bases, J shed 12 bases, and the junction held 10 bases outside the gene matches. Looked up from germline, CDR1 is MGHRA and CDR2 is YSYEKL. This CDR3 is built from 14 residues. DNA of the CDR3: TGCGCCAGCAGCCCATTAACAGGGGGCGATGGGCAGTTCTTC. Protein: CASSPLTGGDGQFF.

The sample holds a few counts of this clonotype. The CDR3 DNA reads TGTGCCTGGAGCTTGGGACAGGGCTATGGCGGCAATCAGCCCCAGCATTTT. Amino acid sequence: CAWSLGQGYGGNQPQHF. The chain uses TRBV30 and TRBJ1-5, with TRBD1 identical over 9 bases. V lost 3 bases, J lost 2 bases, and 11 bases stayed unmatched. The CDR3 consists of 17 residues. The germline V gene encodes CDR1 GTSNPN and CDR2 SVGIG (reference sequence).

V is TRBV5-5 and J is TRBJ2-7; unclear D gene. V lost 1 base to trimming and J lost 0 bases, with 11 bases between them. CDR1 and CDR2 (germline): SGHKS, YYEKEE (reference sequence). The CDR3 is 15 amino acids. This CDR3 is CASSLSQALSYEQYF. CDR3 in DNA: TGTGCCAGCAGCTTGAGCCAGGCCCTCTCCTACGAGCAGTACTTC.

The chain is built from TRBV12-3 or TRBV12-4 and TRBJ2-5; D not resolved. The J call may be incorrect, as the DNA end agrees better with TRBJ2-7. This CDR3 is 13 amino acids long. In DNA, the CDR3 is TGTGCCAGCAGTTCCACAGAGATCATCGAGCAGTACTTC. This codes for CASSSTEIIEQYF.

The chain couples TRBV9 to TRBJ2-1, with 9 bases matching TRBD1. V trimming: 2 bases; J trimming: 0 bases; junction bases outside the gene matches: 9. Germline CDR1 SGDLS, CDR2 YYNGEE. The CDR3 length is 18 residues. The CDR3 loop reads CASSVSGQGPRSYNEQFF. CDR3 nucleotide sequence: TGTGCCAGCAGCGTGTCCGGACAGGGGCCCCGCTCCTACAATGAGCAGTTCTTC.

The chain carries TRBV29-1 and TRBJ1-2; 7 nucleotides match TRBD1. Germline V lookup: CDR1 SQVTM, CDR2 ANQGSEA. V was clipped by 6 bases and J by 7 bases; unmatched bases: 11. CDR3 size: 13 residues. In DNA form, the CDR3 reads TGCAGCGTGTCACAGGGGAATCCCTCTGGCTACACCTTC. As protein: CSVSQGNPSGYTF.

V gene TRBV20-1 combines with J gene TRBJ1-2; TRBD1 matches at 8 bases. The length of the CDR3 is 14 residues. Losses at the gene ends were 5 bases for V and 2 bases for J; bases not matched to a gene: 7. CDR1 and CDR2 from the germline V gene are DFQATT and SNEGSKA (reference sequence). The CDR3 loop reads CSAGDRFLNYGYTF. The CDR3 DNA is TGCAGTGCTGGGGACAGGTTCCTCAACTATGGCTACACCTTC.

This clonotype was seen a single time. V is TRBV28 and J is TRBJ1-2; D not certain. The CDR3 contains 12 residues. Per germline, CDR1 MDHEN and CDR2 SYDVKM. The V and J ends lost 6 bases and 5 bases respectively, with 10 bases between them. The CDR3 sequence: CASRRAPYGYTF. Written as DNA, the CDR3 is TGTGCCAGCAGAAGGGCCCCATATGGCTACACCTTC.

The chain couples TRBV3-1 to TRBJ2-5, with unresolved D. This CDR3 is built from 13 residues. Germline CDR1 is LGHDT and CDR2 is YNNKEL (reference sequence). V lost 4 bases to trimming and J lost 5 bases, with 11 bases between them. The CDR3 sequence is CASSPNIAETQYF. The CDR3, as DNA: TGTGCCAGCAGCCCAAACATTGCGGAGACCCAGTACTTC.

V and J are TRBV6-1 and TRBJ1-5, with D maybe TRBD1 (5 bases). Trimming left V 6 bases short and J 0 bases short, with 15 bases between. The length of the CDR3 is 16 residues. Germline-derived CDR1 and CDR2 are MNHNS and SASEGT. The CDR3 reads CASSGDVFYSNQPQHF. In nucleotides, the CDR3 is TGTGCCAGCAGCGGGGACGTATTCTATAGCAATCAGCCCCAGCATTTT.

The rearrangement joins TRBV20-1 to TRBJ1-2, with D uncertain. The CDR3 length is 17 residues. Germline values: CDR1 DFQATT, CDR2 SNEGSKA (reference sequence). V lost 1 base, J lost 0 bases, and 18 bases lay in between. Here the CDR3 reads CSARATLSREANYGYTF. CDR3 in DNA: TGCAGTGCTAGAGCAACCCTCTCTAGAGAGGCTAACTATGGCTACACCTTC.

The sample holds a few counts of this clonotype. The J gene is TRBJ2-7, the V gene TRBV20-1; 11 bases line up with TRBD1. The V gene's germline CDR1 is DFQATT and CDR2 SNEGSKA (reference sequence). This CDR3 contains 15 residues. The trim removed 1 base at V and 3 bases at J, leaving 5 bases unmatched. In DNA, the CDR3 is TGCAGTGCTAGAGTTGCCGGGACAGGGGGCTACGAGCAGTACTTC. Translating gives CSARVAGTGGYEQYF.

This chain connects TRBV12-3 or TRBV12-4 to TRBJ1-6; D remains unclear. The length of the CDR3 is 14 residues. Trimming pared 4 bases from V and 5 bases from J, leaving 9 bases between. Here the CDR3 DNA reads TGTGCCAGCAGTTCGAGGAGGGATAATTCACCCCTCCACTTT. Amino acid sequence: CASSSRRDNSPLHF.

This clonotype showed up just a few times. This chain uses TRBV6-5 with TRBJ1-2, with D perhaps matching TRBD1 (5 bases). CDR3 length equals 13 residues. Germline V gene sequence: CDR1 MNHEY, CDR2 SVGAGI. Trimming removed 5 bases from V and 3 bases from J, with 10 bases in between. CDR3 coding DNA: TGTGCCAGCAGTACGACAGCGCACTATGGCTACACCTTC. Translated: CASSTTAHYGYTF.

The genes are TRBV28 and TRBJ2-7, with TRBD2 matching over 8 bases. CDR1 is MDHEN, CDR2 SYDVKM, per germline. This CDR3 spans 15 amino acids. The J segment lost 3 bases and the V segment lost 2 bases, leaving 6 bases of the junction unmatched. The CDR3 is CASSLRSGGDYEQYF. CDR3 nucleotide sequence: TGTGCCAGCAGTTTAAGGAGCGGGGGAGACTACGAGCAGTACTTC.

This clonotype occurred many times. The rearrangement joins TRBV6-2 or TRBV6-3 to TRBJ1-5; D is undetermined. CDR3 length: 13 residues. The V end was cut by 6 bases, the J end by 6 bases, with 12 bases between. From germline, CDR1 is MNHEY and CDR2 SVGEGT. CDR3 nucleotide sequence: TGTGCCAGCAGATCGGATACTACTCAGCCCCAGCATTTT. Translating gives CASRSDTTQPQHF.

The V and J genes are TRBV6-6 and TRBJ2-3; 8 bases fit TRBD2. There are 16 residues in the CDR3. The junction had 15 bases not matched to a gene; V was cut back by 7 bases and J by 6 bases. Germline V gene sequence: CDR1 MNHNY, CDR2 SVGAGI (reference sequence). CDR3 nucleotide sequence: TGTGCCAGCACTCCGGCCCCCGGGGGGGTGGGGGATACGCAGTATTTT. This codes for CASTPAPGGVGDTQYF.